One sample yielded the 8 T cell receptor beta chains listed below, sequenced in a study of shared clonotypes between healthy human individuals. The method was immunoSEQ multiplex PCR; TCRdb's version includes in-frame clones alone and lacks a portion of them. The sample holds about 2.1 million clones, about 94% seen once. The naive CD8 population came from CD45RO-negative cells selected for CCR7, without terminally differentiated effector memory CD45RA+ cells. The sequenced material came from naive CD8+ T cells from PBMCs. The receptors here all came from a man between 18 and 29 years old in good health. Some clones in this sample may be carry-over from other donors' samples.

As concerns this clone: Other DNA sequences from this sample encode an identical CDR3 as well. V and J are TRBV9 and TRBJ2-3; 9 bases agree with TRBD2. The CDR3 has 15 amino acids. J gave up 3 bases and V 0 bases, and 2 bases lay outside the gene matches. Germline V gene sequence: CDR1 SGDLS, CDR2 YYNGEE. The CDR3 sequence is CASSVGLAGTDTQYF. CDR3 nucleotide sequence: TGTGCCAGCAGCGTAGGTCTAGCGGGGACAGATACGCAGTATTTT.

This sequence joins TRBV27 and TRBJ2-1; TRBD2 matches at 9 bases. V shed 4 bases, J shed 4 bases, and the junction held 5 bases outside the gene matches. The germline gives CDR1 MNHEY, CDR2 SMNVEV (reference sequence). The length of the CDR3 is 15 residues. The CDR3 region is CASSSIAGAYNEQFF. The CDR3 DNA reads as TGTGCCAGCAGTTCTATAGCGGGGGCTTACAATGAGCAGTTCTTC.

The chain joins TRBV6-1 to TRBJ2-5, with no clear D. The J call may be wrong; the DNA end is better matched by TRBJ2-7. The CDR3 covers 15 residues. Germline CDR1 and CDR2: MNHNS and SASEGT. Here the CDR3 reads CASRIGPGDSYEQYF. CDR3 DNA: TGTGCCAGCCGGATTGGGCCAGGAGACTCCTACGAGCAGTACTTC.

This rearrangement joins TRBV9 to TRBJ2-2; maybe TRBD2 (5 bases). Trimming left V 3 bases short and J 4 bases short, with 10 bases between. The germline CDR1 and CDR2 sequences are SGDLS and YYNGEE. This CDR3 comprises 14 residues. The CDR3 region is CASSDTSSTGELFF. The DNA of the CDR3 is TGTGCCAGCAGCGATACTAGTTCCACCGGGGAGCTGTTTTTT.

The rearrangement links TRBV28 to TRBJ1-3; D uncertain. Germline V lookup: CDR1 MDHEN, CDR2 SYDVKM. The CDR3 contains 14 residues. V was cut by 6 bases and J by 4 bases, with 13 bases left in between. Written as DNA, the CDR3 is TGTGCCAGCAGCCCTTGGGGTGGAGGAAACACCATATATTTT. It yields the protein CASSPWGGGNTIYF. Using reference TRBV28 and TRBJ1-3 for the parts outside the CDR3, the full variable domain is DVKVTQSSRYLVKRTGEKVFLECVQDMDHENMFWYRQDPGLGLRLIYFSYDVKMKEKGDIPEGYSVSREKKERFSLILESASTNQTSMYLCASSPWGGGNTIYFGEGSWLTVV.

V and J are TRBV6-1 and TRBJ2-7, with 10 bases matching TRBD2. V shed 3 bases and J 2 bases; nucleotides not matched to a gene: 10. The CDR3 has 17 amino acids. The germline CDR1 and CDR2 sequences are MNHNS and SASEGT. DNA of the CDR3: TGTGCCAGCAGTGAGGGCCGCCTAGCGGGAGTGGCCTACGAGCAGTACTTC. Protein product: CASSEGRLAGVAYEQYF.

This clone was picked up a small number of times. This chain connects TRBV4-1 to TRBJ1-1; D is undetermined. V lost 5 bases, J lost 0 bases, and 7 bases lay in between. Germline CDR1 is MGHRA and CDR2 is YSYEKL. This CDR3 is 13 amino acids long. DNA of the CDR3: TGCGCCAGCAGCACCAGGATGAACACTGAAGCTTTCTTT. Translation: CASSTRMNTEAFF.

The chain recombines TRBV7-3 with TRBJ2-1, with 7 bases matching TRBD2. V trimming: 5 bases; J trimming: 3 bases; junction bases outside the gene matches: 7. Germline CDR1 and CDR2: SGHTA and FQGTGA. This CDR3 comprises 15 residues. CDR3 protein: CASSIDGGFYNEQFF. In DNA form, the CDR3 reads TGTGCCAGCAGCATAGACGGGGGGTTCTACAATGAGCAGTTCTTC.